This T cell receptor (beta chain) emerged from a study of T cells in Graves' hyperthyroidism and ophthalmopathy. Whole-study findings and limits: It was a median around seven months before onset that the model predicted ophthalmopathy.

A lack of ophthalmopathy progression within 18 months defined stable Graves' hyperthyroidism. The study enrolled patients aged 18 to 65 with newly diagnosed hyperthyroidism of under 2 months' duration. The study excluded patients with uncontrolled infection, other autoimmune disease, pregnancy or lactation. This clonotype was picked up many times. Its specificity is unknown. Germline trimming cut 4 bases from V and 0 bases from J; bases unmatched to any gene: 8. This CDR3 is 15 amino acids long. The germline V gene has CDR1 DFQATT and CDR2 SNEGSKA (reference sequence). TCR beta CDR3 sequences were amplified from RNA transcripts. Primed by the HTBI set, a first-round RT-PCR was run on the TCR CDR3. TCRdb redid the calling of the multiplex PCR reads with MiXCR, one entry per CDR3 protein. The sample lists some 620,000 distinct CDR3 sequences, roughly 17% occurring once.

This chain links TRBV20-1 with TRBJ1-2, with 7 bases identical to TRBD1. Sample: blood. The clonotype originates from a woman aged 30 to 39 with Graves' hyperthyroidism. The CDR3 bases are TGCAGTGCTATGGGACAGCGATACTCTAACTATGGCTACACCTTC. It specifies CSAMGQRYSNYGYTF.